This T cell receptor (beta chain) was profiled in a study of blood T cell repertoires in COVID-19. Germline V gene data show CDR1 as SGHKS and CDR2 as YYEKEE (reference sequence). V lost 1 base and J lost 4; bases outside the gene matches: 6. The CDR3 covers 16 residues. Assay: immunoSEQ multiplex PCR; the TCRdb copy retains only in-frame clones and omits some. The sample records approximately 150,000 clones, about 88% being singletons. Sequenced sample: PBMCs or T cells enriched from blood (not recorded which). The chain employs TRBV5-5 and TRBJ2-1; 9 nucleotides align to TRBD1. This TCR derives from a human donor with acute COVID-19. The donor label of this sample is uncertain. Here the CDR3 reads CASSLRDRAGYNEQFF. CDR3 in DNA: TGTGCCAGCAGCTTGCGGGACAGGGCAGGGTACAATGAGCAGTTCTTC.